This T cell receptor (beta chain) stems from a study of a mutant IDH1 vaccine in newly diagnosed glioma. Background on the study: Beforehand, treatment had been radiotherapy, temozolomide, or both; the majority received both. Notes on the study in general: Pseudoprogression apparently tracked independently of changes in top peripheral T cell clonotypes. Immune responses arising from the vaccine appeared in around 93% of patients.

This CDR3 contains 15 residues. Germline V lookup: CDR1 SGHRS, CDR2 YFSETQ. V lost 3 bases and J lost 7, with 17 bases in between. Points on this clone: Its antigen is not known.

The method was immunoSEQ multiplex PCR; TCRdb's version includes in-frame clones alone and lacks a portion of them. The table records about 66,000 clones, about 86% of them present only once. Specified time point: baseline, week 1 (first vaccination visit). Treatment reported: pre-vaccination baseline after standard-of-care therapy. Sequencing used PBMCs, obtained from a glioma patient treated with radiotherapy, temozolomide or both. The rearrangement uses TRBV5-1 and TRBJ2-1; possibly TRBD2 for D (5 bases). This clonotype was sampled from a man younger than 40 with glioma. CDR3: CASSSRTDYGNEQFF. CDR3 nucleotides: TGCGCCAGCAGCTCGCGTACCGACTATGGAAATGAGCAGTTCTTC.